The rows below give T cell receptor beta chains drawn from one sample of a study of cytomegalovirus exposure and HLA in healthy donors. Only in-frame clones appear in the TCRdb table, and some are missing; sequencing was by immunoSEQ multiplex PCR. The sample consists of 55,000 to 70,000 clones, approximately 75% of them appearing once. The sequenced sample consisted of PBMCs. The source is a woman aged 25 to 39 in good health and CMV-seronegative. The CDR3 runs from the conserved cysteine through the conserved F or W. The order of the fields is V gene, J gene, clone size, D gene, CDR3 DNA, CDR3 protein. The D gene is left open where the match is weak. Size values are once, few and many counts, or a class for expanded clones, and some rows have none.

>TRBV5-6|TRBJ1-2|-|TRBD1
TGTGCCAGCAGCTTGGTGAGGGACAGGTCCTACTATGGCTACACCTTC
CASSLVRDRSYYGYTF
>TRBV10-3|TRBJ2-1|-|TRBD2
TGTGCCATCAGTGAGTCGATGACTAGCGGGAGACGGTTGGCCTACAATGAGCAGTTCTTC
CAISESMTSGRRLAYNEQFF
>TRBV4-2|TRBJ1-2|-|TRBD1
TGTGCCAGCAGCCAAACCCGTGACAGGGGTTGGGGCTACACCTTC
CASSQTRDRGWGYTF
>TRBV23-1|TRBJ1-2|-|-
TGCGCCAGCAGTCTTTTTTCCCGGACAGATTTTAACTATGGCTACACCTTC
CASSLFSRTDFNYGYTF
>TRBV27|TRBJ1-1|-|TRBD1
TGTGCCAGCAGTCGGGACAGGGTAGACACTGAAGCTTTCTTT
CASSRDRVDTEAFF
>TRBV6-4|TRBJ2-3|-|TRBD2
TGTGCCAGCAGTGCCATAGGACTAGCGGCAGCAGATACGCAGTATTTT
CASSAIGLAAADTQYF
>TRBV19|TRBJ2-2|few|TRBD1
TGTGCCAGTACTAGGGGGACAGGGTCTGCCGGGGAGCTGTTTTTT
CASTRGTGSAGELFF
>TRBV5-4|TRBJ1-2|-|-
TGTGCCAGCAGCTTTGACAGGATTAACTATGGCTACACCTTC
CASSFDRINYGYTF
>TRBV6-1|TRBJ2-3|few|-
TGTGCCAGCAGTGATTATAGCTACAATCCCACAGATACGCAGTATTTT
CASSDYSYNPTDTQYF
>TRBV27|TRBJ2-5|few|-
TGTGCCAGTCGTTCGTCCTCCGAGACCCAGTACTTC
CASRSSSETQYF
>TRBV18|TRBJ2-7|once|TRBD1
TGTGCCAGCTCATTACCGGGACAGGGGGCTTATGAGCAGTACTTC
CASSLPGQGAYEQYF
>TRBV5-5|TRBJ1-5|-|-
TGTGCCAGCAGCTGGGACACCAATCAGCCCCAGCATTTT
CASSWDTNQPQHF
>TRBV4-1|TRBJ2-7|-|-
TGCGCCAGCAGCCAAGATGGTACTGAAACTTCCTACGAGCAGTACTTC
CASSQDGTETSYEQYF
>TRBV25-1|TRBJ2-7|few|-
TGTGCCAGCAGTGAATCAGCCCCAAGGGGGTGGAGCTCCTACGAGCAGTACTTC
CASSESAPRGWSSYEQYF
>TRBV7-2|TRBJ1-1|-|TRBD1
TGTGCCAGCAGCTGGGGAAGACAGGGGGGCACTGAAGCTTTCTTT
CASSWGRQGGTEAFF
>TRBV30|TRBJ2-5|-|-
TGTGCCTGGACTCGAGGCGAGACCCAGTACTTC
CAWTRGETQYF
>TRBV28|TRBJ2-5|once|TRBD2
TGTGCCAGCAGTTCCCGGACTAGCGGGAGGTTGGTAGAGACCCAGTACTTC
CASSSRTSGRLVETQYF
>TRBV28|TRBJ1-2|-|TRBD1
TGTGCCAGCAGTTCCCGAGACAGGGGGGGCTATTTTGGCTACACCTTC
CASSSRDRGGYFGYTF
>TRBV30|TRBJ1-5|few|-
TGTGCCTGGAGTGGAACAGAAAATCAGCCCCAGCATTTT
CAWSGTENQPQHF
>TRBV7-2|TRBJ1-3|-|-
TGTGCCAGCAGCTTTGACAGGAGCTCTGGAAACACCATATATTTT
CASSFDRSSGNTIYF
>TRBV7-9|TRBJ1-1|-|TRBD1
TGTGCCAGCAGCTGGACAGGGAGGAACACTGAAGCTTTCTTT
CASSWTGRNTEAFF
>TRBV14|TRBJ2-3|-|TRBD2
TGTGCCAGCAGCCAAGTTAAAGCGGGAATTTTCACAGATACGCAGTATTTT
CASSQVKAGIFTDTQYF
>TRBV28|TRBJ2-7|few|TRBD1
TGTGCCAGCAGGGTAACCGGGACAGGGAGGGACGAGCAGTACTTC
CASRVTGTGRDEQYF
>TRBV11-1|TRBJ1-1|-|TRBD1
TGTGCCAGCAGTTCAAATAGGGGGCACACTGAAGCTTTCTTT
CASSSNRGHTEAFF
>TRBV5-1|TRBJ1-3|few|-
TGCGCCAGCAGCTTGGAAGGGGGATCGAGCTCTGGAAACACCATATATTTT
CASSLEGGSSSGNTIYF
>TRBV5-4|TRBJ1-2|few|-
TGTGCCAGCAGCTTGGACAGGGCTAACTATGGCTACACCTTC
CASSLDRANYGYTF
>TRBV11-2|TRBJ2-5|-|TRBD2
TGTGCCAGCAGCTTAGTATGGGGTAGTAGCGGGAGAACGGAGACCCAGTACTTC
CASSLVWGSSGRTETQYF
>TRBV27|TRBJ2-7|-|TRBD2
TGTGCCAGCAGTAGTCCAGCGGGAGGGCAATCCTACGAGCAGTACTTC
CASSSPAGGQSYEQYF
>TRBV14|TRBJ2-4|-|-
TGTGCCAGCAGCCAATCAAGAAGGGAGAACATTCAGTACTTC
CASSQSRRENIQYF
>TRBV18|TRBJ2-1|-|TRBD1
TGTGCCAGCTCCTCCGCGGACAGGGCCAAGAATGAGCAGTTCTTC
CASSSADRAKNEQFF